The source of this TCR beta chain is a study of OX40 agonist ivuxolimab in advanced cancers. TCRdb's table, derived via immunoSEQ multiplex PCR, lists solely in-frame clones and lacks some. The sample lists some 60,000 clones; about 88% were seen once. Cycle 7 day 1, cycle 4 day 1, and baseline were the timepoints at which blood was sampled. Whole-study findings and limits: Clonal expansion was seen in CD4+ and CD8+ blood T cells by week 6 at 0.1 to 3.0 mg/kg.

As for this clone: Its target is not known.

V shed 2 bases and J shed 7 bases, with 17 bases lying between them. Germline-derived CDR1 and CDR2 are MNHEY and SVGAGI. The CDR3 consists of 16 residues. The TCR sequence derives from an adult with an advanced solid tumor such as melanoma, head and neck, liver or kidney cancer. V usage is TRBV6-5 and J usage is TRBJ1-4, with a tentative D call TRBD1 (5 bases). Sequencing used CD4+ or CD8+ T cells sorted from blood, obtained in a trial of the OX40 agonist ivuxolimab. The CDR3 DNA sequence: TGTGCCAGCAGTTACCGCCTCGGGGGGAGACCTGAAAAACTGTTTTTT. Translating it yields CASSYRLGGRPEKLFF.